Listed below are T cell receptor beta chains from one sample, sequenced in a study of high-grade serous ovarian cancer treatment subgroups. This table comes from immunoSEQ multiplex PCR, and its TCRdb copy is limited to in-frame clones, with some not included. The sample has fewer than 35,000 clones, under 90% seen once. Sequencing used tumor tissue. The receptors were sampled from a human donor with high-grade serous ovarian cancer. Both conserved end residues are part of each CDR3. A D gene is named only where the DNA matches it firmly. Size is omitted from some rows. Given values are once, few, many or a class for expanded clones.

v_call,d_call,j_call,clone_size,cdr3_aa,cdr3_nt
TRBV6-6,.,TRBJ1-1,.,CASRRNRGDTEAFF,TGTGCCAGCAGGAGAAACCGTGGGGACACTGAAGCTTTCTTT
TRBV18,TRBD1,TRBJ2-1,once,CASSQQGNEQFF,TGTGCCAGCTCACAACAGGGGAATGAGCAGTTCTTC
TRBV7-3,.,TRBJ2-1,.,CASSLSGRYNEQFF,TGTGCCAGCAGCTTATCTGGCCGGTACAATGAGCAGTTCTTC
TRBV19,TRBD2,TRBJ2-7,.,CASSPTTSGAHEQYF,TGTGCCAGTAGCCCAACGACTAGCGGAGCCCACGAGCAGTACTTC
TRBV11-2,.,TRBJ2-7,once,CASSLDRASEQYF,TGTGCCAGCAGCTTAGATCGTGCTTCCGAGCAGTACTTC
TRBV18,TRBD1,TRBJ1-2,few,CASSPTDRVKLNTF,TGTGCCAGCTCACCAACGGACAGGGTTAAATTAAACACCTTC
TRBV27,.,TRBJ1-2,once,CASSLDGSYGYTF,TGTGCCAGCAGTCTAGACGGCTCCTATGGCTACACCTTC
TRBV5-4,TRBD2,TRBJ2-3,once,CASSPRTSTADTQYF,TGTGCCAGCAGCCCCCGGACTAGCACGGCAGATACGCAGTATTTT
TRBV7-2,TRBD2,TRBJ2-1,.,CASSFGPLAGVEQFF,TGTGCCAGCAGCTTCGGACCTCTAGCGGGAGTAGAGCAGTTCTTC
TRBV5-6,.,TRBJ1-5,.,CASSSRDGWDNQPQHF,TGTGCCAGCAGCTCACGGGACGGTTGGGACAATCAGCCCCAGCATTTT
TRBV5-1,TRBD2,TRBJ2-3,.,CASSLVPSGSDTQYF,TGCGCCAGCAGCTTGGTCCCTAGCGGGAGTGATACGCAGTATTTT
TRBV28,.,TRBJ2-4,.,CASSLQGAKNIQYF,TGTGCCAGCAGTTTACAGGGGGCCAAAAACATTCAGTACTTC
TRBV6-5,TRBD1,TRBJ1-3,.,CASTSQGRPGNTIYF,TGTGCCAGCACATCACAGGGGAGACCTGGAAACACCATATATTTT
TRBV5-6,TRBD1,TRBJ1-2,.,CASSGGTGTYGYTF,TGTGCCAGCAGCGGGGGGACAGGAACCTATGGCTACACCTTC
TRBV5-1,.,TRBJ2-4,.,CASSLGAGVEAIQYF,TGCGCCAGCAGCTTGGGCGCAGGGGTTGAGGCCATTCAGTACTTC
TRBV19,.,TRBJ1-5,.,CAGGGVSGNQPQHF,TGTGCCGGGGGAGGGGTGTCGGGCAATCAGCCCCAGCATTTT
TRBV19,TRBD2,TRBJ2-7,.,CASSAKTSGRTYEQYF,TGTGCCAGTAGTGCGAAGACTAGCGGGAGGACCTACGAGCAGTACTTC
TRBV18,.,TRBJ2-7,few,CASSPPLRAGTNEQYF,TGTGCCAGCTCACCCCCGTTGCGGGCGGGAACGAACGAGCAGTACTTC
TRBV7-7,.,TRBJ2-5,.,CASSFSSVETQYF,TGTGCTAGCAGCTTTAGCAGCGTTGAGACCCAGTACTTC
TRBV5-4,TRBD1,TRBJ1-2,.,CASSLFRGQSYGYTF,TGTGCCAGCAGCTTGTTCAGGGGGCAAAGCTATGGCTACACCTTC
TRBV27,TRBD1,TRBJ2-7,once,CASSFSGQSYEQYF,TGTGCCAGCAGTTTTTCGGGACAGTCCTACGAGCAGTACTTC
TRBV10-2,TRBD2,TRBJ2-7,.,CASSDRTRGTYEQYF,TGCGCCAGCAGTGATCGGACTAGGGGCACCTACGAGCAGTACTTC
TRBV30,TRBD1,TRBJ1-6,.,CAWGQESNSPLHF,TGTGCCTGGGGACAGGAAAGTAATTCACCCCTCCACTTT
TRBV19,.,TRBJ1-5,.,CASSFVKGEPQHF,TGTGCCAGTAGTTTCGTTAAAGGGGAGCCCCAGCATTTT
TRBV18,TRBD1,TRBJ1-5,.,CASSPIGTGNQPQHF,TGTGCCAGCTCTCCGATCGGGACAGGGAATCAGCCCCAGCATTTT
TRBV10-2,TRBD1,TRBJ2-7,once,CASSRGQGPYEQYF,TGCGCCAGCAGCCGCGGACAGGGCCCCTACGAGCAGTACTTC